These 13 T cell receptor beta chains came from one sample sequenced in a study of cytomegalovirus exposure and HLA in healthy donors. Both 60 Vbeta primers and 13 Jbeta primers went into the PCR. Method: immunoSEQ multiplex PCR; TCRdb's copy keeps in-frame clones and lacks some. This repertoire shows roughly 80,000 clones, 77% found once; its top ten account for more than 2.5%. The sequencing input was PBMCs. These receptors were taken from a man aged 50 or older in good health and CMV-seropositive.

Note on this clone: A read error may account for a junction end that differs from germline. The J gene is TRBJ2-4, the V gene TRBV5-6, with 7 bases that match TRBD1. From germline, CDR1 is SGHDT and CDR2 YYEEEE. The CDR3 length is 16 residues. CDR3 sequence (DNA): TGTGCCAGCAGCCGGCAGGGACAGTTGTTTTCGAACAGTCAGTACTTC. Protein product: CASSRQGQLFSNSQYF.

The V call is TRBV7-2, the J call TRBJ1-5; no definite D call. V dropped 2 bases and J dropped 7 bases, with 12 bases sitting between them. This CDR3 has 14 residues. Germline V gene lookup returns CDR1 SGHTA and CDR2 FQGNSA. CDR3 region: CASSLYRDSQPQHF. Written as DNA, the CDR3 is TGTGCCAGCAGCTTATACCGGGATTCCCAGCCCCAGCATTTT.

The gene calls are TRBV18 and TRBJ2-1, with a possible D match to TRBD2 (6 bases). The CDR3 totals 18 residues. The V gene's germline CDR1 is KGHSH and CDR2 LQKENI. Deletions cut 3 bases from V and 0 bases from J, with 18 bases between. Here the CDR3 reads CASSPPGTPFSSYNEQFF. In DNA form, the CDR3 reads TGTGCCAGCTCACCGCCCGGGACTCCCTTCAGCTCCTACAATGAGCAGTTCTTC.

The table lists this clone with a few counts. CDR3 amino acids: CSVGAQNTEAFF. The CDR3 bases are TGCAGCGTTGGGGCACAGAACACTGAAGCTTTCTTT. The rearrangement uses TRBV29-1 and TRBJ1-1; D gene ambiguous. The germline CDR1 and CDR2 sequences are SQVTM and ANQGSEA. The CDR3 has 12 amino acids. With 4 bases removed from V and 1 base from J, the gap between germline ends came to 7 bases.

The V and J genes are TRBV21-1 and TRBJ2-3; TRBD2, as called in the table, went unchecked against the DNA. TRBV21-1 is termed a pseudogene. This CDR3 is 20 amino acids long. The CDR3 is CASSSKTSGTSGGITDTQYF. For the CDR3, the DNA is TGTGCCAGCAGCTCAAAAACCTCCGGGACTAGCGGGGGTATCACAGATACGCAGTATTTT.

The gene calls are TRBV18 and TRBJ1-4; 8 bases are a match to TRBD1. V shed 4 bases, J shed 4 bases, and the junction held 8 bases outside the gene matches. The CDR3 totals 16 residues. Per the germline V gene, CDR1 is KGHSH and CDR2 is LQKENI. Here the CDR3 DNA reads TGTGCCAGCTCACGGCTGACAGGGGCGAGTAATGAAAAACTGTTTTTT. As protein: CASSRLTGASNEKLFF.

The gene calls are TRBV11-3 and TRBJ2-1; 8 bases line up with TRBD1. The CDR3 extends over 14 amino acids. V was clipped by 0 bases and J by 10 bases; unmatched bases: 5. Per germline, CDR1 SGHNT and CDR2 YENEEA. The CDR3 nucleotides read TGTGCCAGCAGCTTAGAAGGCGGACAGGGCGAGCAGTTCTTC. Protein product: CASSLEGGQGEQFF.

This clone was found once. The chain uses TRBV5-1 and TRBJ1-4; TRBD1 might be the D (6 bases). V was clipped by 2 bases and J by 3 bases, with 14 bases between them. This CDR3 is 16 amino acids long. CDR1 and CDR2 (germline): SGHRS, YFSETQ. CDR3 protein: CASSFSTGNANEKLFF. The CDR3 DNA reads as TGCGCCAGCAGCTTCAGTACAGGGAACGCTAATGAAAAACTGTTTTTT.

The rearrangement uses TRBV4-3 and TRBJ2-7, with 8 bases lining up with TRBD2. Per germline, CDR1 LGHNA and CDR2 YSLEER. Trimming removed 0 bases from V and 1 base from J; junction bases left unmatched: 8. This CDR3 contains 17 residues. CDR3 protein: CASSQDPSGGESYEQYF. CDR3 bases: TGCGCCAGCAGCCAAGATCCAAGCGGGGGTGAATCCTACGAGCAGTACTTC.

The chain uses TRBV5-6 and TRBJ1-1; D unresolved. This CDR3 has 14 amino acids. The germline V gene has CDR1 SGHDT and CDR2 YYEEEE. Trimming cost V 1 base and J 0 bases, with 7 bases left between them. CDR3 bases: TGTGCCAGCAGCTTGTTTACAGTGAACACTGAAGCTTTCTTT. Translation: CASSLFTVNTEAFF.

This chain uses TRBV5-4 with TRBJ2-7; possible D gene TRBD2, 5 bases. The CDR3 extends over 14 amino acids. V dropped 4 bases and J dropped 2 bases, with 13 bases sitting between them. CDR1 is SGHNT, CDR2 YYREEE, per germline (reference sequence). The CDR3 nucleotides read TGTGCCAGCAGCCTAGGACTGGAAACCTACGAGCAGTACTTC. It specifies CASSLGLETYEQYF.

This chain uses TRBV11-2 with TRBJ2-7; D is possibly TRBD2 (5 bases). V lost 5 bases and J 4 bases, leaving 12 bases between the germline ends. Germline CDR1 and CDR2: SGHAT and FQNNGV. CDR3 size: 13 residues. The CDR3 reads CASSTLEKYEQYF. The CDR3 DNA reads TGTGCCAGCAGCACACTAGAAAAATACGAGCAGTACTTC.

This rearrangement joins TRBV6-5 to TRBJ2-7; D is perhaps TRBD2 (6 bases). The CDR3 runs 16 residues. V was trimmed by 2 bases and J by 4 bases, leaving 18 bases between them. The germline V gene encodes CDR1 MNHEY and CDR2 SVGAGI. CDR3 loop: CASSYASIGSAYEQYF. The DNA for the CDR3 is TGTGCCAGCAGTTACGCTTCTATCGGGAGTGCTTACGAGCAGTACTTC.